This T cell receptor (beta chain) originates from a study of T-cell memory formation after mild COVID-19. Study overall: TCR clusters mostly belonged to single donors. Study-level results: In pre-infection memory, a portion of responding clones appeared, which suggested that cross-reactive memory joined. Second-wave clones reaching peak frequency on day 37 lacked confirmed SARS-CoV-2 specificity.

This clonotype has a count of ten or more. No antigen is known for it. 5'RACE, which relied on constant-segment primers, yielded TCR alpha and TCR beta cDNA libraries carrying sample barcodes and UMIs. TCRdb processed the 5' RACE reads anew with MiXCR; each CDR3 protein has one entry. Of a few hundred thousand distinct CDR3 sequences detected, 15% to 20% appear once; the ten largest clones hold around 21%. The germline gives CDR1 MNHNY, CDR2 SVGAGI (reference sequence). The length of the CDR3 is 15 residues. J gave up 1 base and V 5 bases, and 1 base lay outside the gene matches. The genes are TRBV6-6 and TRBJ2-3; 12 nucleotides line up with TRBD2. The source of this sequence is a man aged 18 to 29 who had mild COVID-19 (a few samples of this study predate the infection). Cell type and time point are not known. Sequencing input: PBMCs or a T cell subset sorted from them (not recorded which). This CDR3 reads CASSRTSGGTDTQYF. DNA of the CDR3: TGTGCCAGCAGTCGGACTAGCGGGGGCACAGATACGCAGTATTTT.